This TCR beta chain appears in the sequencing data of a study of cytomegalovirus exposure and HLA in healthy donors. Study findings and constraints: Several of the most significant clusters were apparently associated with common viral pathogens in a later analysis. Most TCR beta V segments were productive about 87% or about 30% of the time in an earlier analysis. CMV serostatus alone was available as immune exposure information. Later analysis suggested most CMV-associated TCR beta chains were HLA-restricted.

It was with 60 Vbeta and 13 Jbeta primers that the PCR ran. Measured with immunoSEQ multiplex PCR; TCRdb has only the in-frame clones, and not every one. The sample has roughly 110,000 clones; approximately 79% are singletons. With respect to this clone: Antigen: not known.

Per germline, CDR1 MNHEY and CDR2 SVGAGI. V was trimmed by 7 bases and J by 5 bases, leaving 13 bases between them. This CDR3 spans 13 amino acids. This sequence joins TRBV6-5 and TRBJ2-3; D may be TRBD1 (5 bases). The clonotype was recovered from a man between 60 and 70 years old in good health and CMV-seronegative. Sample: PBMCs. The CDR3: CASNQGFGDTQYF. For the CDR3, the DNA is TGTGCCAGCAACCAGGGTTTCGGAGATACGCAGTATTTT.